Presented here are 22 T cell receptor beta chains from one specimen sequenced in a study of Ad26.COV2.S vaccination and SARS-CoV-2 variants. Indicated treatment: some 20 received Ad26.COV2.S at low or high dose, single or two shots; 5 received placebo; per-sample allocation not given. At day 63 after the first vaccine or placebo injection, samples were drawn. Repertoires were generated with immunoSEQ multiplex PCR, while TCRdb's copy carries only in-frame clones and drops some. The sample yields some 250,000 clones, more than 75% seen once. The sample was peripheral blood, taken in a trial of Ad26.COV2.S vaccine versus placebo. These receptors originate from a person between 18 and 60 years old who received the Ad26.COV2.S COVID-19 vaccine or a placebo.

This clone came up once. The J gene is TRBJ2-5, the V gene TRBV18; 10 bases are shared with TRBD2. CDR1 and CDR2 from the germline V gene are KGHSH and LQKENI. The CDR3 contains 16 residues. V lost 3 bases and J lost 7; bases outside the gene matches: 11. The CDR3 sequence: CASSPGAASGSGTQYF. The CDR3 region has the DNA TGTGCCAGCTCACCGGGTGCGGCTAGCGGGAGTGGGACCCAGTACTTC.

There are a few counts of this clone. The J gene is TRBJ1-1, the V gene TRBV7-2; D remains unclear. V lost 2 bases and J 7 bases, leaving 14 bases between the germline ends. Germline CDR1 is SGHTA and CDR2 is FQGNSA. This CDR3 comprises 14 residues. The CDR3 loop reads CASSLRVDAHEAFF. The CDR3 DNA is TGTGCCAGCAGCTTAAGGGTGGACGCCCATGAAGCTTTCTTT.

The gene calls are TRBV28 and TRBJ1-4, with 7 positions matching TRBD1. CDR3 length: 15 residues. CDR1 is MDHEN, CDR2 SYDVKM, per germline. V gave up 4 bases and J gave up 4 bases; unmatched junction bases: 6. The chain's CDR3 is CASSSARGGNEKLFF. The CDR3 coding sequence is TGTGCCAGCAGTTCCGCCAGGGGGGGTAATGAAAAACTGTTTTTT.

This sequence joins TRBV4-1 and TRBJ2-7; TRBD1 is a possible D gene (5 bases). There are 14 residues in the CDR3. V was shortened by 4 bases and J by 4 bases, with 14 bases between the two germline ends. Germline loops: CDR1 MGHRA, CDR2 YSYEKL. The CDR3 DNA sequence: TGCGCCAGCAGCCTATACCCAGGGATTTACGAGCAGTACTTC. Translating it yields CASSLYPGIYEQYF.

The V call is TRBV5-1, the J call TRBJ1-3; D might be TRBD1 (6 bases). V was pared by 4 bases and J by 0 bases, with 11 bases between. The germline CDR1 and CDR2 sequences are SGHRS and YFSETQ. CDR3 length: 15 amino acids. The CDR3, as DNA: TGCGCCAGCAGCGCTTCAGGGGCCTCTGGAAACACCATATATTTT. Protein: CASSASGASGNTIYF.

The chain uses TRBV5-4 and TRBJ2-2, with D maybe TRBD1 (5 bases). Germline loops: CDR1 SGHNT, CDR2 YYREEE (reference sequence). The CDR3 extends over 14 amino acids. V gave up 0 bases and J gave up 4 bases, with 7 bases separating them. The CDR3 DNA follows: TGTGCCAGCAGCTTGGGACAGACCACCGGGGAGCTGTTTTTT. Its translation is CASSLGQTTGELFF. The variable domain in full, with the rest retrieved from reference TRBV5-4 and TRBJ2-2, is ETGVTQSPTHLIKTRGQQVTLRCSSQSGHNTVSWYQQALGQGPQFIFQYYREEENGRGNFPPRFSGLQFPNYSSELNVNALELDDSALYLCASSLGQTTGELFFGEGSRLTVL.

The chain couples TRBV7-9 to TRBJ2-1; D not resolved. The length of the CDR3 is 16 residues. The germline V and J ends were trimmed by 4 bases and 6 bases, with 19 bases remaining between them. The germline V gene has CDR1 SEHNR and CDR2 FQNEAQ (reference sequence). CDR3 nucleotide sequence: TGTGCCAGCAGCTCCCGGGTGAAGGCAATCCTCAATGAGCAGTTCTTC. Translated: CASSSRVKAILNEQFF.

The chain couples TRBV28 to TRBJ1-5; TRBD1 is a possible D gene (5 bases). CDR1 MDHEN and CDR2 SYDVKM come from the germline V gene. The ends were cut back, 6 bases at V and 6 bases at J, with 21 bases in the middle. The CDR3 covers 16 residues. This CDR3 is CASSPTRGSSSQPQHF. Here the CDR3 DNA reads TGTGCCAGCAGCCCAACCCGGGGGAGTAGTAGTCAGCCCCAGCATTTT.

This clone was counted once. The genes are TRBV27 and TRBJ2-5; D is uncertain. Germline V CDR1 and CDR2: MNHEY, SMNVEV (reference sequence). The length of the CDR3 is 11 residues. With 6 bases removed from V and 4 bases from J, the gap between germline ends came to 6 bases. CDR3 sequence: CASSRGETQYF. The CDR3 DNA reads TGTGCCAGCAGCCGAGGAGAGACCCAGTACTTC.

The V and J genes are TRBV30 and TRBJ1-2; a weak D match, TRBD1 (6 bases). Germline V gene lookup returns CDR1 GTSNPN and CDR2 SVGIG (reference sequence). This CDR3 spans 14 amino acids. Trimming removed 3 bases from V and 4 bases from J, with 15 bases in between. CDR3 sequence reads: CAWSGETGVYGYTF. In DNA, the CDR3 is TGTGCCTGGAGCGGGGAGACAGGAGTCTATGGCTACACCTTC.

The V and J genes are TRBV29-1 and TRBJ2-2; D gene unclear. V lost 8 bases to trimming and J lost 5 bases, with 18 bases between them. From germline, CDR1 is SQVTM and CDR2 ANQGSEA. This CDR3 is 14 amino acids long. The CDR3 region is CSTPRGLGTGELFF. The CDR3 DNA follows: TGCAGCACCCCTCGAGGTCTGGGTACCGGGGAGCTGTTTTTT.

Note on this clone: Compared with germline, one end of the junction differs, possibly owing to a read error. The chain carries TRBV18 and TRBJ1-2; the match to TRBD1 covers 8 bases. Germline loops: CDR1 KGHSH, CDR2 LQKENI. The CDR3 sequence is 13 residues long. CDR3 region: CASSPQGVYGYTF. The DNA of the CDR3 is TGTGCCAGCTCGCCACAGGGGGTATATGGCTACACCTTC.

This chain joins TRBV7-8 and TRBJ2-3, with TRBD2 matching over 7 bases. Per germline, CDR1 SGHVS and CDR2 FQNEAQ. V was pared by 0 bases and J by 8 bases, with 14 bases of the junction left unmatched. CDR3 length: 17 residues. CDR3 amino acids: CASSLAALANLVGTQYF. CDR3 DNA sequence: TGTGCCAGCAGCTTAGCGGCACTAGCGAACCTGGTTGGTACGCAGTATTTT.

CDR3 in amino acids: CASSIGSGRAASEQFF. The CDR3 DNA reads TGTGCCAGTAGTATAGGGAGTGGGAGGGCCGCCAGTGAGCAGTTCTTC. The rearrangement joins TRBV19 to TRBJ2-1, with TRBD2 matching over 7 bases. The V and J ends lost 1 base and 9 bases, in that order; junction bases with no gene match: 12. CDR1 is LNHDA and CDR2 is SQIVND in the germline V gene (reference sequence). The CDR3 contains 16 residues.

The CDR3 region is CASSLIGGEDEQYF. Here the CDR3 DNA reads TGTGCCAGCAGCTTAATAGGGGGAGAGGACGAGCAGTACTTC. The V gene is TRBV5-6, the J gene TRBJ2-7; tentatively, D is TRBD1 (6 bases). The CDR3 spans 14 residues. V lost 2 bases, J lost 5 bases, and 14 bases lay in between. Per the germline V gene, CDR1 is SGHDT and CDR2 is YYEEEE.

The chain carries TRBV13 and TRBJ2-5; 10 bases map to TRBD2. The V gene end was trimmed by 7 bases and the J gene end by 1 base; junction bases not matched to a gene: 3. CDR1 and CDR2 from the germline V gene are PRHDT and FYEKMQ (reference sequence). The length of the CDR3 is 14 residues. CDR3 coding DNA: TGTGCCAGCACGACTAGCGGGTTCCAAGAGACCCAGTACTTC. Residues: CASTTSGFQETQYF.

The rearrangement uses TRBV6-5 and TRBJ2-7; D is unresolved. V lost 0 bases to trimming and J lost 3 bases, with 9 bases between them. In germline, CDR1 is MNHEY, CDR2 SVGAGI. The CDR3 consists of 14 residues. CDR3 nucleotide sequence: TGTGCCAGCAGTTACTCATTCAGTTACTACGAGCAGTACTTC. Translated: CASSYSFSYYEQYF.

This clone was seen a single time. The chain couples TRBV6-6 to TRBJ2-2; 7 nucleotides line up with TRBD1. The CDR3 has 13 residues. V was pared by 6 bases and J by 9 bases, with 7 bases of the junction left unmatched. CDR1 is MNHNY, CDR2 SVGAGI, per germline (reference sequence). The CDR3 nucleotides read TGTGCCAGCAGGGGACAGCAGGTCCGGGAGCTGTTTTTT. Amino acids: CASRGQQVRELFF.

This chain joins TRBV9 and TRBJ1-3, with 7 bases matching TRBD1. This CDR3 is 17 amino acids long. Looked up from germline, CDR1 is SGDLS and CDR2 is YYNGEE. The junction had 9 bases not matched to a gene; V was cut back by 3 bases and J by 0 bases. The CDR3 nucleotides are TGTGCCAGCAGCGGAACCGGGACAGTATACTCTGGAAACACCATATATTTT. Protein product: CASSGTGTVYSGNTIYF.

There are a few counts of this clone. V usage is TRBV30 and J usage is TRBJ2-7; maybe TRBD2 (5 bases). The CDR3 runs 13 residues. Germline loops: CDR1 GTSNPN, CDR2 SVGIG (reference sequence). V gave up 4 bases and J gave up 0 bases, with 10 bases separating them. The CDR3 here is CAWNTGSSYEQYF. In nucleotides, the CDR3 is TGTGCCTGGAATACGGGGTCCTCCTACGAGCAGTACTTC.

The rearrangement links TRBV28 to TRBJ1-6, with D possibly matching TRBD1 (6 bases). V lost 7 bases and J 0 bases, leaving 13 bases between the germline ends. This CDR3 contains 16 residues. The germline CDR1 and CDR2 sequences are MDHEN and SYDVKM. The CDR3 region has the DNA TGTGCCAGCAATAGCGACAGGAGCTCCTATAATTCACCCCTCCACTTT. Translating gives CASNSDRSSYNSPLHF.

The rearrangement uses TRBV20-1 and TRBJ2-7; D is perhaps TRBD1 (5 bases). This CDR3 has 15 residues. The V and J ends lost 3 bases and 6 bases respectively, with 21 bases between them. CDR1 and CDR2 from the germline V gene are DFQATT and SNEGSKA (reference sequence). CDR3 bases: TGCAGTGCTAGTTACGTTGGGGCCACGTCGAGCGAGCAGTACTTC. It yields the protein CSASYVGATSSEQYF.